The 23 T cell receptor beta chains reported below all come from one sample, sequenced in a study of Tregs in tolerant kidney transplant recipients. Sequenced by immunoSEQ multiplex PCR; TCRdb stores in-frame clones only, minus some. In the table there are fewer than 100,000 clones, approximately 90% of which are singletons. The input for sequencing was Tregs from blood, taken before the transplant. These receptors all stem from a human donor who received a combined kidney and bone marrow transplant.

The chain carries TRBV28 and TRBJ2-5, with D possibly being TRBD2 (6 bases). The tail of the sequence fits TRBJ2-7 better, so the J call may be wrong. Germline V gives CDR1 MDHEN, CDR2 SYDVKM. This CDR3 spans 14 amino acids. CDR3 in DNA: TGTGCCAGCAGTTTGGATGGAGGGTCCTACGAGCAGTACTTC. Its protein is CASSLDGGSYEQYF.

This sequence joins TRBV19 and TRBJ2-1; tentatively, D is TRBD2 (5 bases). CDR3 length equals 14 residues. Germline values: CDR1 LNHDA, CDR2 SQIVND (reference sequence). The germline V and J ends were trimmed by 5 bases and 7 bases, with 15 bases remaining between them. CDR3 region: CASSPTPTSNEQFF. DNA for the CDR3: TGTGCCAGTAGTCCCACTCCCACTAGTAATGAGCAGTTCTTC.

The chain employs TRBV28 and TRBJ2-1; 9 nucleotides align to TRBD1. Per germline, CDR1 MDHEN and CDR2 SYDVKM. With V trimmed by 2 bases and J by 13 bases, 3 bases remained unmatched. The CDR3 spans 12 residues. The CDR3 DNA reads TGTGCCAGCAGTTTAACGGGACAGGGTCAGTTCTTC. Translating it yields CASSLTGQGQFF.

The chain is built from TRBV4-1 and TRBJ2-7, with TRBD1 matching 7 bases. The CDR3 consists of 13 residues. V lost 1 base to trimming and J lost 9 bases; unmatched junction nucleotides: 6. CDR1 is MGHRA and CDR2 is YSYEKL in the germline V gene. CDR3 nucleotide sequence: TGCGCCAGCAGCCAAGGGACAGGTCACGGGCAGTACTTC. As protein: CASSQGTGHGQYF.

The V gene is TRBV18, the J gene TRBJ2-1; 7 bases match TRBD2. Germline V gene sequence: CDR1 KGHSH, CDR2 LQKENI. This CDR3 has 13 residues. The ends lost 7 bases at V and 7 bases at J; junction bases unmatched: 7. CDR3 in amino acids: CASCRGSGNEQFF. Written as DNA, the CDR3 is TGTGCCAGCTGCCGCGGGAGTGGGAATGAGCAGTTCTTC.

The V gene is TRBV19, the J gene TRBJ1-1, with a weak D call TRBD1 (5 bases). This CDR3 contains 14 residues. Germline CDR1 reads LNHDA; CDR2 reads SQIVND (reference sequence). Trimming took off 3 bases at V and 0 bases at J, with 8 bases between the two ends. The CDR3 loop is CASSMGRMNTEAFF. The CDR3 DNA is TGTGCCAGTAGTATGGGACGGATGAACACTGAAGCTTTCTTT. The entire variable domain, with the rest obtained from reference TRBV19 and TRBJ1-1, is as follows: DGGITQSPKYLFRKEGQNVTLSCEQNLNHDAMYWYRQDPGQGLRLIYYSQIVNDFQKGDIAEGYSVSREKKESFPLTVTSAQKNPTAFYLCASSMGRMNTEAFFGQGTRLTVV.

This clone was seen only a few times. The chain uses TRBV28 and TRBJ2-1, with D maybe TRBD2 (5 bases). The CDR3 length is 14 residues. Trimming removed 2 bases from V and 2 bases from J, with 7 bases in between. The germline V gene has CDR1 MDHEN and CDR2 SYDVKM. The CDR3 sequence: CASSLAEAYNEQFF. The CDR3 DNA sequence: TGTGCCAGCAGTTTAGCGGAGGCCTACAATGAGCAGTTCTTC.

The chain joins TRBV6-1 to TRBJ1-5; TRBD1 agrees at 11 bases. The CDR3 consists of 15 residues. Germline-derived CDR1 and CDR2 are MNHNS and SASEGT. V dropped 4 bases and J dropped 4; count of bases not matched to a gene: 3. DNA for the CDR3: TGTGCCAGCAGTGGGACAGGGGGCTTGAATCAGCCCCAGCATTTT. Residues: CASSGTGGLNQPQHF.

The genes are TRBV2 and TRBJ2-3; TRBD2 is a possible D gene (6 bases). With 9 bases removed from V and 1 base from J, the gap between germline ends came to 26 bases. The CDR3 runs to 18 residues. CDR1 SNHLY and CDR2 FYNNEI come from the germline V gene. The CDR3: CASRMGLFSTLGTDTQYF. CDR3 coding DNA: TGTGCCAGTCGGATGGGACTTTTCTCCACTCTCGGCACAGATACGCAGTATTTT.

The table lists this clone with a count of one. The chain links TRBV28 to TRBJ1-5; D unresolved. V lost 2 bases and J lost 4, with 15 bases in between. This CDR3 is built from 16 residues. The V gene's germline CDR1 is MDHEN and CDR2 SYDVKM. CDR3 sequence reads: CASSLRGRADNQPQHF. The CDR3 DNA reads TGTGCCAGCAGTTTAAGAGGGAGGGCGGATAATCAGCCCCAGCATTTT. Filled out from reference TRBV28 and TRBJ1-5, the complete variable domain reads DVKVTQSSRYLVKRTGEKVFLECVQDMDHENMFWYRQDPGLGLRLIYFSYDVKMKEKGDIPEGYSVSREKKERFSLILESASTNQTSMYLCASSLRGRADNQPQHFGDGTRLSIL.

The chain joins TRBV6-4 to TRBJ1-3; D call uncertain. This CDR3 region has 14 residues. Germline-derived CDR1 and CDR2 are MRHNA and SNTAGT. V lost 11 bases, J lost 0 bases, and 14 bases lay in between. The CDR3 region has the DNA TGTGCCCGCCGCCGACACAACTCTGGAAACACCATATATTTT. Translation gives CARRRHNSGNTIYF.

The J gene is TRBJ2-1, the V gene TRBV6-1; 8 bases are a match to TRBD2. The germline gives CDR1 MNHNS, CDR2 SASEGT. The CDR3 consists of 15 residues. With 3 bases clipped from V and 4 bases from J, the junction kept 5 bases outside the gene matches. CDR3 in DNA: TGTGCCAGCAGTGATGCTAGCGGGTTATACAATGAGCAGTTCTTC. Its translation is CASSDASGLYNEQFF.

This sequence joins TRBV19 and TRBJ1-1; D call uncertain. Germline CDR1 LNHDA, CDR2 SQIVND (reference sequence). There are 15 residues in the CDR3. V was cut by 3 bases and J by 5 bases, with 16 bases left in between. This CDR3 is CASSIRVSVGTEAFF. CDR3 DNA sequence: TGTGCCAGTAGTATCCGAGTCAGCGTGGGGACTGAAGCTTTCTTT.

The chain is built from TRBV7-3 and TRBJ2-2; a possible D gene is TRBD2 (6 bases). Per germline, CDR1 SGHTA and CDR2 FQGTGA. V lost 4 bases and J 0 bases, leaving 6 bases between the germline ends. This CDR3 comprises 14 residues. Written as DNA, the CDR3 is TGTGCCAGCAGCTCTAGCGCGAACACCGGGGAGCTGTTTTTT. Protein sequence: CASSSSANTGELFF.

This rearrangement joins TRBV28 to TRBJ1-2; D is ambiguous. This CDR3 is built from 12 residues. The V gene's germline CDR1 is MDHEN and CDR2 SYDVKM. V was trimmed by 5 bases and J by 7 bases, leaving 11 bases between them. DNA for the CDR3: TGTGCCAGCAGTACCACAGTTTCTGGCTACACCTTC. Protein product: CASSTTVSGYTF.

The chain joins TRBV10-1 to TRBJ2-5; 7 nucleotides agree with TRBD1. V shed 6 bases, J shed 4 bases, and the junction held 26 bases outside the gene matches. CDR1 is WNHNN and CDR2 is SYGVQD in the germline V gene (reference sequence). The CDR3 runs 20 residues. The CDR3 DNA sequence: TGCGCCAGCAGGGGGACAGTGGGCCCAGGTCCCAGCCTAGGTGCAGAGACCCAGTACTTC. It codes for CASRGTVGPGPSLGAETQYF.

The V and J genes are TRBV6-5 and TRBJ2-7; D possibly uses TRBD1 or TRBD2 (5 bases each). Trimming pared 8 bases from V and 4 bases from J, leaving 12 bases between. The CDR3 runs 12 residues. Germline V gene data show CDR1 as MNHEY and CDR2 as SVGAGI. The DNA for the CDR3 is TGTGCCAGCGGGGCGCGGGCGTACGAGCAGTACTTC. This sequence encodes CASGARAYEQYF.

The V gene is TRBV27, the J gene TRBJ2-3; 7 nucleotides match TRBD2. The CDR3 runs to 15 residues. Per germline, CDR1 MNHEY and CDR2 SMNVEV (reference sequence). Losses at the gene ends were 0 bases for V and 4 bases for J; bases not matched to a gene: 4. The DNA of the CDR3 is TGTGCCAGCAGTTTATCGACTAGCTGGGCAGATACGCAGTATTTT. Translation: CASSLSTSWADTQYF.

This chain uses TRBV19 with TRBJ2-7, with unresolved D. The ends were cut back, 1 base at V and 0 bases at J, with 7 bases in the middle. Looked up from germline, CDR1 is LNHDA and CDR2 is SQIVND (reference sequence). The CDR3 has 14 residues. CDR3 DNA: TGTGCCAGTAGTATAGCGCCCCACTCCTACGAGCAGTACTTC. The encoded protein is CASSIAPHSYEQYF.

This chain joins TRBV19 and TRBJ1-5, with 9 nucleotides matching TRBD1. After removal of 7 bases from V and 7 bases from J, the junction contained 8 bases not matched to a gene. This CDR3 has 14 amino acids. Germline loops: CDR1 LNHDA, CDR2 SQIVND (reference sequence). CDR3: CASTTPGQGQPQHF. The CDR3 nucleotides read TGTGCCAGTACCACCCCGGGACAGGGCCAGCCCCAGCATTTT.

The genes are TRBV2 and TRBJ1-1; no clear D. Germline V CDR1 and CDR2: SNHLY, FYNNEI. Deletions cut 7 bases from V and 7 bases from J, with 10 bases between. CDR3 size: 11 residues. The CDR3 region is CASTQVNEAFF. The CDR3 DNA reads TGTGCCAGCACCCAAGTGAATGAAGCTTTCTTT.

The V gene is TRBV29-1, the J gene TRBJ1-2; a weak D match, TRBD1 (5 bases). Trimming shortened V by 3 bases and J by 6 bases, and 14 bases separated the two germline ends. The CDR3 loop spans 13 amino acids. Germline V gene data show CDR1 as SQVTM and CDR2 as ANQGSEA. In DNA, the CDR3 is TGCAGCGTTGACTCAGGGTGGAAGAATGGCTACACCTTC. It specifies CSVDSGWKNGYTF.

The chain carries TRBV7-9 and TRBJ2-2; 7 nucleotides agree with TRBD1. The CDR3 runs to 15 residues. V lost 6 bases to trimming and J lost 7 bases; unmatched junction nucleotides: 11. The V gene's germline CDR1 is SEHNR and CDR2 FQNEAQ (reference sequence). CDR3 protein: CASRPQGIDGGELFF. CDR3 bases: TGTGCCAGCAGACCACAGGGGATCGATGGCGGGGAGCTGTTTTTT.